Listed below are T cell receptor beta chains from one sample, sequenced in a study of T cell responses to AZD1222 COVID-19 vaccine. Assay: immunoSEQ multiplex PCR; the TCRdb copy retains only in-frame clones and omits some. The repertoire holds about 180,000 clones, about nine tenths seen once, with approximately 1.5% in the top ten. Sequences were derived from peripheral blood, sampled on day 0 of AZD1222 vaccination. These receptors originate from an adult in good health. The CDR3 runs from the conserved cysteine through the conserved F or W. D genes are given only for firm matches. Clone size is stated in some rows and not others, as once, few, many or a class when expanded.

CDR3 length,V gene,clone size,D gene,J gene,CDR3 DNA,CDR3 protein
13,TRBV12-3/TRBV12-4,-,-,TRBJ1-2,TGTGCCAGCAGTTTATCCAGGGAGGATGGCTACACCTTC,CASSLSREDGYTF
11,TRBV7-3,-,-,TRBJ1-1,TGTGCCAGCAGCCACGGAACGGAAGCTTTCTTT,CASSHGTEAFF
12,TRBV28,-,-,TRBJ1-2,TGTGCCAGCAGCCCTCCCGTTGGTGGCTACACCTTC,CASSPPVGGYTF
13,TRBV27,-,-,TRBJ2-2,TGTGCCAGCAGGGGGTGGGGAACCGGGGAGCTGTTTTTT,CASRGWGTGELFF
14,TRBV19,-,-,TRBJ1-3,TGTGCCAGTAGATGGGAGTATTCTGGAAACACCATATATTTT,CASRWEYSGNTIYF
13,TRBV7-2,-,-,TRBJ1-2,TGTGCCAGCAGCCCAGGGGCAGACTATGGCTACACCTTC,CASSPGADYGYTF
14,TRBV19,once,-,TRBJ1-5,TGTGCCAGTAGTATAGAGAGTAGCAATCAGCCCCAGCATTTT,CASSIESSNQPQHF
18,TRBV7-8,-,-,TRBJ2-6,TGTGCCAGCAGCTTAGGGGCAGGGAGCTTCTCTGGGGCCAACGTCCTGACTTTC,CASSLGAGSFSGANVLTF
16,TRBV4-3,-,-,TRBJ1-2,TGCGCCAGCAGCCAAAAGGCCCGGGGCATTAACTATGGCTACACCTTC,CASSQKARGINYGYTF
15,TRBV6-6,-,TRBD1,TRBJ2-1,TGTGCCAGCACCCCGGACAGGGGGAATAGCAATGAGCAGTTCTTC,CASTPDRGNSNEQFF
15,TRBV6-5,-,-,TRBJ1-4,TGTGCCAGCATCATAATGGGGAAAGGGATTGGAAAACTGTTTTTT,CASIIMGKGIGKLFF
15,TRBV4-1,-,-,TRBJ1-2,TGCGCCAGCAGCCAAGAGACACATGGGTATTGGGGCTACACCTTC,CASSQETHGYWGYTF
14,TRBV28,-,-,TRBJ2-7,TGTGCCAGCAGTCTAGGACTGTACTCCTACGAGCAGTACTTC,CASSLGLYSYEQYF
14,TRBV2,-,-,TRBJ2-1,TGTGCCAGCAGTGATAGAAGGGTCGGGAATGAGCAGTTCTTC,CASSDRRVGNEQFF
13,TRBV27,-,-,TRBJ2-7,TGTGCCACCCAAAGTCAAGACTCCTACGAGCAGTACTTC,CATQSQDSYEQYF
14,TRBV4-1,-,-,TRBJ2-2,TGCGCCAGCAGCCCCGTCTCCAACACCGGGGAGCTGTTTTTT,CASSPVSNTGELFF